The TCR beta chain under discussion was sequenced for a study of blood T cells in healthy people across ages. Study background: There was about one barcoded beta molecule captured by template switching per two T cells. General study findings and limits: Long-lived donors had more naive CD4+ cells and higher diversity than aged donors. Diversity estimates drawn from one million T cells were deemed underestimates. Roughly linearly, TCR beta diversity per million T cells fell as age increased.

Then a second PCR, running roughly 7 to 11 cycles, was carried out with a sample-barcoded 5' primer and a J-beta primer mix. Each CDR3 protein gets one entry after TCRdb re-called the 5' RACE reads with MiXCR. The repertoire includes some 880,000 distinct CDR3 sequences, approximately 35% of them detected once, and 13% sits in the top ten. The germline V gene has CDR1 DFQATT and CDR2 SNEGSKA (reference sequence). With V trimmed by 6 bases and J by 0 bases, 6 bases remained unmatched. The CDR3 totals 15 residues. This clonotype has only a few counts. Its antigen is not identified. This sequence joins TRBV20-1 and TRBJ2-4; TRBD2 agrees at 9 bases. This sequence originates from a man between 18 and 29 years old in good health. Sequencing used blood. CDR3 sequence reads: CSASRLAEAKNIQYF. In DNA, the CDR3 is TGCAGTGCCAGCCGACTAGCGGAAGCCAAAAACATTCAGTACTTC.